Reported below is one TCR beta chain. Repertoires were generated with immunoSEQ multiplex PCR, while TCRdb's copy carries only in-frame clones and drops some. The table records over 8,500 clones, about 78% of them present only once. The data derive from a study of sequential checkpoint blockade in melanoma. Deletions cut 5 bases from V and 1 base from J, with 14 bases between. Germline-derived CDR1 and CDR2 are SEHNR and FQNEAQ (reference sequence). CDR3 length equals 15 residues. Treatment: randomized to nivolumab then ipilimumab (arm A) or the reverse (arm B). The sequences come from CD8+ T cells sorted from blood (inferred from file names), collected from a patient given nivolumab and ipilimumab in sequence. This chain connects TRBV7-9 to TRBJ1-2; D remains unclear. This receptor was obtained from a human donor with melanoma. CDR3 residues: CASSIGGAINYGYTF. DNA for the CDR3: TGTGCCAGCAGCATAGGCGGAGCTATTAACTATGGCTACACCTTC.